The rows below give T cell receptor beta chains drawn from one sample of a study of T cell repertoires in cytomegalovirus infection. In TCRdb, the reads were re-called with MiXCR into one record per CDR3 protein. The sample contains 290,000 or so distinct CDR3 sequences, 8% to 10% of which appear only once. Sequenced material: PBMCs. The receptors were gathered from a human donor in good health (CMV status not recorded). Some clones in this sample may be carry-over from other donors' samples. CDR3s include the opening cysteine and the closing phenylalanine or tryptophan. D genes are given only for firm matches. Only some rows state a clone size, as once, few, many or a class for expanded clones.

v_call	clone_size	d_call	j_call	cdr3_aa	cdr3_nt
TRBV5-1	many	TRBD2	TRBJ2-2	CASSLGTSGNTGELFF	TGCGCCAGCAGCTTGGGGACTAGCGGGAACACCGGGGAGCTGTTTTTT
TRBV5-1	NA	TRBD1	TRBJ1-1	CASSLALTGTNTEAFF	TGCGCCAGCAGCTTGGCGTTGACAGGGACGAACACTGAAGCTTTCTTT
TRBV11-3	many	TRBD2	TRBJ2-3	CASSLGGGSDTQYF	TGTGCCAGCAGCTTAGGGGGGGGGTCAGATACGCAGTATTTT
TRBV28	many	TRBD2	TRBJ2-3	CASSTTSGAGNTQYF	TGTGCCAGCAGTACTACTAGCGGGGCGGGGAATACGCAGTATTTT
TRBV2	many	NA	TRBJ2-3	CASRDTWGTDTQYF	TGTGCCAGCAGGGATACTTGGGGCACAGATACGCAGTATTTT
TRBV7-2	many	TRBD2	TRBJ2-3	CASRGLAGFTDTQYF	TGTGCCAGCAGGGGACTAGCGGGGTTCACAGATACGCAGTATTTT
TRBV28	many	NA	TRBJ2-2	CASSRGGGAGELFF	TGTGCCAGCAGCCGTGGTGGAGGCGCCGGGGAGCTGTTTTTT
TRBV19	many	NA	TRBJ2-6	CASSIGISSSGANVLTF	TGTGCCAGTAGTATCGGAATATCGAGCTCTGGGGCCAACGTCCTGACTTTC
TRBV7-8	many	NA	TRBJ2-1	CASSLAGGAWNEQFF	TGTGCCAGCAGCTTAGCGGGGGGTGCTTGGAATGAGCAGTTCTTC
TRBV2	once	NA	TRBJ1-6	CASRANPNSPLHF	TGTGCCAGCAGGGCAAATCCAAATTCACCCCTCCACTTT
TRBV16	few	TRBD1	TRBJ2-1	CASSQQGASNDEQFF	TGTGCCAGCAGCCAACAGGGGGCTTCGAACGATGAGCAGTTCTTC
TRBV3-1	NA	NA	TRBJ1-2	CASSQDYGDGYTF	TGTGCCAGCAGCCAAGATTATGGGGACGGCTACACCTTC
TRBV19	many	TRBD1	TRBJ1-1	CASTNMRTGEAFF	TGTGCCAGCACCAATATGCGGACAGGGGAAGCTTTCTTT
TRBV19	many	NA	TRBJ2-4	CASSILATIAKNIQYF	TGTGCCAGTAGTATTCTCGCAACAATAGCCAAAAACATTCAGTACTTC
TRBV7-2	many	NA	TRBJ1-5	CASSLGGGGYLPQHF	TGTGCCAGCAGCTTGGGAGGCGGGGGGTATCTGCCCCAGCATTTT
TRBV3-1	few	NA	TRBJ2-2	CASSQYPPGGTGELFF	TGTGCCAGCAGCCAATACCCCCCAGGGGGGACCGGGGAGCTGTTTTTT
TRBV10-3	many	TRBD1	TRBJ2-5	CAIKTGDQETQYF	TGTGCCATCAAAACAGGGGACCAAGAGACCCAGTACTTC
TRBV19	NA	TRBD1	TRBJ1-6	CASSTPGTGGNSPLHF	TGTGCCAGTAGCACCCCTGGGACAGGGGGCAATTCACCCCTCCACTTT
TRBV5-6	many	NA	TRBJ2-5	CASSLSRYQETQYF	TGTGCCAGCAGCTTAAGTCGGTACCAAGAGACCCAGTACTTC
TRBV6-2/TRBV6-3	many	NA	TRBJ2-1	CASSYRRSNNEQFF	TGTGCCAGCAGTTATCGGCGTAGTAACAATGAGCAGTTCTTC
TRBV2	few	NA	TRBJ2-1	CASSQGLSFF	TGTGCCAGCAGTCAGGGGTTATCGTTCTTC
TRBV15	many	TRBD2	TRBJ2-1	CATSRDPSSGGVYNEQFF	TGTGCCACCAGCAGAGACCCCTCTTCGGGGGGGGTCTACAATGAGCAGTTCTTC
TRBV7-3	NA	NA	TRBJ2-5	CASSPRPTLIGRETQYF	TGTGCCAGCAGCCCTAGGCCGACGCTTATAGGCCGGGAGACCCAGTACTTC
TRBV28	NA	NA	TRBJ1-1	CASHEGNTEAFF	TGTGCCAGTCACGAGGGTAACACTGAAGCTTTCTTT
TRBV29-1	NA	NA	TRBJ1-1	CSVEERGLNTEAFF	TGCAGCGTTGAAGAACGGGGCCTGAACACTGAAGCTTTCTTT
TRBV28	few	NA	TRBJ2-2	CASRPTRDTGELFF	TGTGCCAGCAGACCTACACGGGACACCGGGGAGCTGTTTTTT
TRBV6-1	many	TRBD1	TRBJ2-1	CASSPGTGREYNEQFF	TGTGCCAGCAGTCCCGGGACAGGGAGGGAGTACAATGAGCAGTTCTTC
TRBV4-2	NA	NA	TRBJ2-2	CASSQGDDTGELFF	TGTGCCAGCAGCCAAGGGGATGACACCGGGGAGCTGTTTTTT
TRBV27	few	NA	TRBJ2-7	CASSIQDSRGYEQYF	TGTGCCAGCAGTATTCAGGACTCCCGGGGCTACGAGCAGTACTTC
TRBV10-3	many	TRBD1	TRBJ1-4	CATNPRTGDEKLFF	TGTGCCACCAATCCCCGGACAGGTGACGAAAAACTGTTTTTT